This T cell receptor (beta chain) was sequenced for a study of shared clonotypes between healthy human individuals. Findings of the study overall: Depth of sequencing was expected to influence donor clonotype sharing.

V dropped 3 bases and J dropped 7; count of bases not matched to a gene: 2. The germline gives CDR1 SGHTA, CDR2 FQGNSA. The CDR3 is 13 residues long. Of note for this clone: Its antigen is not identified.

Among the donors, all were Caucasian adults who lived in Nashville, Tennessee. The assay was immunoSEQ multiplex PCR, and TCRdb's table has in-frame clones only and misses some. The sample includes about 1 million clones, around 78% of them seen just once. The chain recombines TRBV7-2 with TRBJ1-5; 8 nucleotides match TRBD1. The sequenced sample was memory CD4+ T cells from PBMCs. Subset of the sample: CD45RA-negative fraction. The TCR comes from a man aged 18 to 29 in good health. Some clones in this sample may be carry-over from other donors' samples. The CDR3: CASSLTGEQPQHF. CDR3 DNA sequence: TGTGCCAGCAGCTTGACAGGGGAGCAGCCCCAGCATTTT.